This paragraph covers one T cell receptor (beta chain) sequence. The sample is drawn from a study of T cells in women clearing cervical HPV infection. Genomic DNA, averaging 1200 ng per sample, yielded TCR beta CDR3 via immunoSEQ. Assay used: immunoSEQ multiplex PCR; TCRdb lists only in-frame clones, some missing. The table lists 30,000 to 40,000 clones. Sequencing was carried out using blood buffy coat. This sequence originates from a woman aged 18 to 75 with a cervical HPV16 infection that either progressed to CIN3+ or cleared (not recorded which).

CDR3 DNA (partial): TGTGCCAGCAGCTTGGGGCACTCCTACGAG. This encodes CASSLGHSYE. The complete CDR3 reads CASSLGHSYEQYF. J is TRBJ2-7 and V is TRBV7-9; possible D gene TRBD1, 5 bases. The read halts 3 residues ahead of the CDR3 end, with the missing end drawn from the germline J gene. V lost 3 bases to trimming and J lost 0 bases, with 6 bases between them. CDR3 size: 13 residues. CDR1 and CDR2 from the germline V gene are SEHNR and FQNEAQ (reference sequence).